The rows below give T cell receptor beta chains drawn from one sample of a study of T cell repertoires in aging, cancer and after chemotherapy. TCRdb fed the multiplex PCR reads into MiXCR, producing one record per CDR3 protein. The sample has 4,000 or so distinct CDR3 sequences; roughly 29% are singletons. The material sequenced was blood. All receptors come from a human donor with a solid tumor. CDR3s include the opening cysteine and the closing phenylalanine or tryptophan. D genes are given only for firm matches. Not every row has a clone size; where given, it reads once, few, many or a size class.

D gene	V gene	J gene	clone size	CDR3 protein	CDR3 DNA
TRBD1	TRBV12-3/TRBV12-4	TRBJ1-5	once	CASSGRPGQPSQPQHF	TGTGCCAGCAGTGGGAGACCGGGACAGCCGAGTCAGCCCCAGCATTTT
TRBD1	TRBV6-5	TRBJ1-5	few	CASSEAGTGFQPQHF	TGTGCCAGCAGTGAAGCCGGGACAGGGTTTCAGCCCCAGCATTTT
TRBD2	TRBV5-4	TRBJ2-3	.	CASSPTSGRGADTQYF	TGTGCCAGCAGTCCGACTAGCGGGAGGGGTGCAGATACGCAGTATTTT
.	TRBV7-2	TRBJ1-5	.	CASSLAPLGGYSNQPQHF	TGTGCCAGCAGCTTAGCGCCCTTGGGAGGATATAGCAATCAGCCCCAGCATTTT
TRBD1	TRBV20-1	TRBJ1-5	.	CSAIQGAYSNQPQHF	TGCAGTGCAATACAGGGGGCCTATAGCAATCAGCCCCAGCATTTT
.	TRBV12-3/TRBV12-4	TRBJ1-2	medium-sized	CASSLMAADGYTF	TGTGCCAGCAGTTTAATGGCAGCCGATGGCTACACCTTC
.	TRBV15	TRBJ2-7	.	CATSRDWGIYEQYF	TGTGCCACCAGCAGAGATTGGGGCATCTACGAGCAGTACTTC
.	TRBV6-5	TRBJ1-1	.	CASSLGGRLDTEAFF	TGTGCCAGCAGTTTAGGAGGCAGACTTGACACTGAAGCTTTCTTT
.	TRBV6-1	TRBJ2-5	.	CASRRILQETQYF	TGTGCCAGCCGTAGAATTCTCCAAGAGACCCAGTACTTC
.	TRBV11-2	TRBJ1-2	few	CASSLDRGIGGYTF	TGTGCCAGCAGCTTAGATCGCGGGATTGGGGGCTACACCTTC
.	TRBV27	TRBJ1-1	.	CASSTEGGRKAFF	TGTGCCAGCAGCACTGAAGGGGGGAGAAAAGCTTTCTTT
.	TRBV25-1	TRBJ2-1	.	CASSGGNRYSYNEQFF	TGTGCCAGCAGTGGTGGCAACAGGTATTCCTACAATGAGCAGTTCTTC
.	TRBV7-9	TRBJ2-1	.	CASSLADSPFYNEQFF	TGTGCCAGCAGCTTAGCGGACAGCCCGTTTTACAATGAGCAGTTCTTC
TRBD2	TRBV20-1	TRBJ2-1	.	CSASRDYYNEQFF	TGCAGTGCCTCCCGGGACTATTACAATGAGCAGTTCTTC
.	TRBV6-1	TRBJ1-1	.	CASSGSQGTEAFF	TGTGCCAGCAGTGGTTCACAGGGTACTGAAGCTTTCTTT
.	TRBV30	TRBJ1-3	large	CAWGQNTIYF	TGTGCCTGGGGTCAAAACACCATATATTTT
TRBD1	TRBV6-5	TRBJ1-2	medium-sized	CASSLGQGGGTGYGYTF	TGTGCCAGCAGTTTAGGACAGGGTGGGGGGACGGGCTATGGCTACACCTTC
TRBD2	TRBV27	TRBJ2-2	medium-sized	CASSSSGLAGGAGELFF	TGTGCCAGCAGTTCATCCGGACTAGCGGGAGGGGCCGGGGAGCTGTTTTTT
.	TRBV18	TRBJ1-1	.	CASSEQGASEAFF	TGTGCCAGCTCCGAACAGGGTGCGTCAGAAGCTTTCTTT
.	TRBV10-2	TRBJ1-1	.	CASSVMNTEALF	TGCGCCAGCAGTGTCATGAACACTGAAGCTTTGTTT
.	TRBV5-4	TRBJ1-3	.	CASSLVGTGSGNTIYF	TGTGCCAGCAGCTTGGTAGGGACCGGCTCTGGAAACACCATATATTTT
TRBD2	TRBV19	TRBJ2-2	few	CASSNRGWGLAGNTGELFF	TGTGCCAGTAGTAACAGGGGTTGGGGACTAGCGGGAAACACCGGGGAGCTGTTTTTT
.	TRBV5-4	TRBJ1-1	.	CASSTGHSEAFF	TGTGCCAGCAGCACGGGGCACTCTGAAGCTTTCTTT
.	TRBV7-6	TRBJ2-1	.	CASSLGECRYNEQFF	TGTGCCAGCAGCTTGGGGGAGTGCCGCTACAATGAGCAGTTCTTC
TRBD1	TRBV18	TRBJ2-2	.	CASSPGQGENTGELFF	TGTGCCAGCTCACCAGGACAGGGAGAGAACACCGGGGAGCTGTTTTTT
TRBD1	TRBV6-1	TRBJ2-1	few	CASSVTDRDLSNEQFF	TGTGCCAGCAGTGTTACGGACAGGGATCTTAGCAATGAGCAGTTCTTC
.	TRBV20-1	TRBJ2-3	.	CSAAISGTDTQYF	TGCAGTGCAGCCATTTCCGGCACAGATACGCAGTATTTT
.	TRBV19	TRBJ1-4	.	CASRIQGRGREKLFF	TGTGCCAGTAGGATTCAGGGGCGAGGTCGCGAAAAACTGTTTTTT
TRBD2	TRBV6-5	TRBJ2-5	medium-sized	CASRSSGGQETQYF	TGTGCCAGCAGGTCATCGGGGGGCCAAGAGACCCAGTACTTC
.	TRBV15	TRBJ2-7	.	CATSRDDSGRSYEQYF	TGTGCCACCAGCAGAGACGACTCGGGGAGGTCATACGAGCAGTACTTC
.	TRBV12-3/TRBV12-4	TRBJ2-3	medium-sized	CASSSQWRGTDTQYF	TGTGCCAGCAGTTCCCAGTGGCGGGGCACAGATACGCAGTATTTT
TRBD2	TRBV20-1	TRBJ2-1	few	CSAAPTSGQDNEQFF	TGCAGTGCCGCCCCCACTAGCGGGCAAGACAATGAGCAGTTCTTC
.	TRBV5-6	TRBJ2-5	.	CASSLAQGRETQYF	TGTGCCAGCAGCTTGGCCCAGGGACGGGAGACCCAGTACTTC
.	TRBV6-1	TRBJ1-5	.	CASSRTTYSNQPQHF	TGTGCCAGCAGTCGGACAACATATAGCAATCAGCCCCAGCATTTT
TRBD2	TRBV5-4	TRBJ2-1	few	CASSNLWASGGYNEQFF	TGTGCCAGCAGCAACCTCTGGGCCAGCGGGGGATACAATGAGCAGTTCTTC
.	TRBV12-3/TRBV12-4	TRBJ2-1	.	CASSWRGNEQFF	TGTGCCAGCAGTTGGAGGGGCAATGAGCAGTTCTTC
.	TRBV18	TRBJ1-6	.	CASSPQEGDLLHF	TGTGCCAGCTCACCACAGGAGGGGGACCTCCTCCACTTT
.	TRBV6-2/TRBV6-3	TRBJ2-1	.	CASSYIRVEDEQFF	TGTGCCAGCAGTTACATTAGGGTTGAGGATGAGCAGTTCTTC
TRBD2	TRBV7-6	TRBJ2-1	few	CASSYLAGVRNEQFF	TGTGCCAGCAGCTATCTAGCGGGAGTTCGGAATGAGCAGTTCTTC
TRBD2	TRBV6-5	TRBJ2-1	.	CASTLTSGGVRRGEQFF	TGTGCCAGCACCTTAACTAGCGGGGGGGTACGGCGGGGTGAGCAGTTCTTC
.	TRBV7-6	TRBJ2-6	.	CASSPRGGSAGANVLTF	TGTGCCAGCAGCCCCAGGGGGGGTAGTGCTGGGGCCAACGTCCTGACTTTC
.	TRBV27	TRBJ1-1	.	CASATPNTEAFF	TGTGCCAGCGCTACCCCGAACACTGAAGCTTTCTTT
TRBD1	TRBV28	TRBJ2-7	.	CASSFFFSISGQETYEQYF	TGTGCCAGCAGTTTTTTCTTCAGCATTTCGGGACAGGAGACCTACGAGCAGTACTTC
.	TRBV7-6	TRBJ2-2	few	CASSLEASSVTGELFF	TGTGCCAGCAGCTTAGAGGCTAGCTCGGTCACCGGGGAGCTGTTTTTT
.	TRBV15	TRBJ2-7	few	CATSRVGRNSYEQYF	TGTGCCACCAGCAGAGTTGGCAGAAACTCCTACGAGCAGTACTTC
TRBD2	TRBV13	TRBJ2-3	.	CASSRSGSPTDTQYF	TGTGCCAGCAGCCGCAGCGGGAGCCCAACAGATACGCAGTATTTT
.	TRBV20-1	TRBJ2-3	.	CSARDMGIADTQYF	TGCAGTGCTAGAGATATGGGTATAGCGGATACGCAGTATTTT
.	TRBV12-3/TRBV12-4	TRBJ2-2	.	CASSLTTGELFF	TGTGCCAGCAGTTTAACTACCGGGGAGCTGTTTTTT
TRBD1	TRBV20-1	TRBJ2-3	once	CSAAPGTGDSTDTQYF	TGCAGTGCTGCCCCCGGGACAGGGGACAGCACAGATACGCAGTATTTT
.	TRBV13	TRBJ1-2	medium-sized	CASSLGLDGYTF	TGTGCCAGCAGCTTAGGCCTAGATGGCTACACCTTC
.	TRBV5-6	TRBJ1-2	.	CASTFQGWSAYGYTF	TGTGCCAGCACCTTTCAAGGGTGGTCCGCCTATGGCTACACCTTC
.	TRBV27	TRBJ1-2	.	CASSLSPGILYGYTF	TGTGCCAGCAGTTTATCCCCAGGAATTCTGTATGGCTACACCTTC
.	TRBV6-6	TRBJ1-1	.	CASSYSSGLVDTEAFF	TGTGCCAGCAGTTACTCATCAGGGTTAGTGGACACTGAAGCTTTCTTT
.	TRBV5-4	TRBJ1-1	.	CASSPGRTEAFF	TGTGCCAGCAGCCCCGGGAGGACTGAAGCTTTCTTT
.	TRBV30	TRBJ1-2	medium-sized	CAWSFRGVLNYGYTF	TGTGCCTGGAGTTTCAGAGGTGTTCTGAACTATGGCTACACCTTC